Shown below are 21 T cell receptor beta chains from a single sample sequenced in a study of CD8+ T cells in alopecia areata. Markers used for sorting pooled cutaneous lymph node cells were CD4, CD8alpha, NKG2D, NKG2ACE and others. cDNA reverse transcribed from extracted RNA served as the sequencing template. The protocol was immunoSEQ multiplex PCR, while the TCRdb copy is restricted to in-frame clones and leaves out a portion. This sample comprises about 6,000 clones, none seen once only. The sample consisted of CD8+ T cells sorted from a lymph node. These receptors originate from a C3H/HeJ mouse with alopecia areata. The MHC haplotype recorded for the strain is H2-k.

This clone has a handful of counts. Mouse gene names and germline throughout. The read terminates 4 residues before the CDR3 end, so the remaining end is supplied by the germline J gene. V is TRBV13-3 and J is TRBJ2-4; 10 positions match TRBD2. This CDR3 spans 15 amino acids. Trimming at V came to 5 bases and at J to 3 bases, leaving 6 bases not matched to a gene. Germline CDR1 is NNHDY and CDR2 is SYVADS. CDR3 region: CASSLRDWGQNTLYF. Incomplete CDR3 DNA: TGTGCCAGCAGCCTCCGGGACTGGGGACAAAAC.

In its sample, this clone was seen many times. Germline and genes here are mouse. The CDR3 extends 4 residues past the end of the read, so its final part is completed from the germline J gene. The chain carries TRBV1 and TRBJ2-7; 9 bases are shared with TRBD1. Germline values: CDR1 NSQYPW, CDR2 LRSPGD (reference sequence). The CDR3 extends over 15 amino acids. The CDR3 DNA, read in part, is TGCACCTGCAGTGCAGATGGGGGACAGGGATAT. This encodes CTCSADGGQGY. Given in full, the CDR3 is CTCSADGGQGYEQYF.

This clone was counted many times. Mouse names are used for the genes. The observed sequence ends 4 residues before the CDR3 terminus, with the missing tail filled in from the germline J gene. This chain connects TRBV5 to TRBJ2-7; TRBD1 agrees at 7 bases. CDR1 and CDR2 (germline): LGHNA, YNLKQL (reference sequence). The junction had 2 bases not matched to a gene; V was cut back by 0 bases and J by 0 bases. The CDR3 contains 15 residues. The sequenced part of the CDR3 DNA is TGTGCCAGCAGCCAAGAACCAGGGGGCTCCTAT. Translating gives CASSQEPGGSY. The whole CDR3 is CASSQEPGGSYEQYF.

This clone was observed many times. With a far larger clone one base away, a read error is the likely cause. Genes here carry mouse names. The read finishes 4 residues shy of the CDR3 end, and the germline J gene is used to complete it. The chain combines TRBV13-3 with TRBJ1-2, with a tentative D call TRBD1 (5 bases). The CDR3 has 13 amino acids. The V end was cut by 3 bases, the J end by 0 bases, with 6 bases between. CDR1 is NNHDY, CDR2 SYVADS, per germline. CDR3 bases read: TGTGCCAGCAGTGTGACAGCAAACTCC. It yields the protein CASSVTANS. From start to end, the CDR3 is CASSVTANSDYTF.

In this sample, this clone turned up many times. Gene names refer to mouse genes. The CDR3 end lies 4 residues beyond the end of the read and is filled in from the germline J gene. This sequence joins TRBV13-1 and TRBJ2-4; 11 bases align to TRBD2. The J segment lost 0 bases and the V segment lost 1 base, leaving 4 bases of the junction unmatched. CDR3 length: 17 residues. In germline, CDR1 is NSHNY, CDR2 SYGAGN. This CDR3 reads CASSDPGLGESQNTLYF. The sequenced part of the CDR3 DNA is TGTGCCAGCAGTGATCCGGGACTGGGGGAGAGTCAAAAC.

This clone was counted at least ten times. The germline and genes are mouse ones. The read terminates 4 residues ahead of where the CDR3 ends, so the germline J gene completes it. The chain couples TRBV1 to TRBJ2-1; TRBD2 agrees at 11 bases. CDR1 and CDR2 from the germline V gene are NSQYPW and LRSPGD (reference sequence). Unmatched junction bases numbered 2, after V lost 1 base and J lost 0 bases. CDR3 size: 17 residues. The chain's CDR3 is CTCSAGDWGHNYAEQFF. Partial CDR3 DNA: TGCACCTGCAGTGCAGGGGACTGGGGGCATAACTATGCT.

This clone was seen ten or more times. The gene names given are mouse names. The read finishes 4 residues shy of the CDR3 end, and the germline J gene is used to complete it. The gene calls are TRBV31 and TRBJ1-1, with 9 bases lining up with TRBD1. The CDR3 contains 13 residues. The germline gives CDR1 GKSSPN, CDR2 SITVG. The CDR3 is CAWSLTGGAEVFF. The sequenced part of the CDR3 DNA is TGTGCCTGGAGTCTCACAGGGGGCGCA.

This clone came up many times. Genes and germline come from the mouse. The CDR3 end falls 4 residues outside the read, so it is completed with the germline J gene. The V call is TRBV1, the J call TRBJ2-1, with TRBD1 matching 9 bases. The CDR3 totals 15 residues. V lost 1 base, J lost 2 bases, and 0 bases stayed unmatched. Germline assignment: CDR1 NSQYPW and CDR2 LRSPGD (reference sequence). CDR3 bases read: TGCACCTGCAGTGCAGGGGACAGGGACTATGCT. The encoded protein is CTCSAGDRDYA. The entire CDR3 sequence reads CTCSAGDRDYAEQFF.

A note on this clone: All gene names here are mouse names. The DNA read from the CDR3 is TGTGCTAGCAGTTTATGGAGGACTAACCAAGAC. Translating gives CASSLWRTNQD. The whole CDR3 sequence is CASSLWRTNQDTQYF. The chain carries TRBV29 and TRBJ2-5; tentatively, D is TRBD2 (5 bases). The read gets to within 4 residues of the CDR3 end, and the germline J gene fills in the rest. The V end lost 1 base, the J end lost 0 bases, and 8 bases lay between the germline ends. The length of the CDR3 is 15 residues. CDR1 MSHET and CDR2 SYDVDS come from the germline V gene.

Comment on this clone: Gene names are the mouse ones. CDR3 protein: CASSEQGAEQFF. The sequenced CDR3 bases are TGTGCCAGCAGTGAGCAGGGTGCT. The J gene is TRBJ2-1, the V gene TRBV13-3; D is possibly TRBD1 (5 bases). The observed sequence ends 4 residues before the CDR3 terminus, with the missing tail filled in from the germline J gene. Per germline, CDR1 NNHDY and CDR2 SYVADS. The CDR3 has 12 residues. V was pared by 2 bases and J by 6 bases, with 6 bases between.

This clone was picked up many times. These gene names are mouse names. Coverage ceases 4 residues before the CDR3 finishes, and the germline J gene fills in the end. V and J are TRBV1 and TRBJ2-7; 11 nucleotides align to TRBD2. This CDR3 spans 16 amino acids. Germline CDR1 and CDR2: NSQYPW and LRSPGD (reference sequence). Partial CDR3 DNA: TGCACCTGCAGTGCTTGGGTGACTGGGGGGGTTTAT. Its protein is CTCSAWVTGGVY. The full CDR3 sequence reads CTCSAWVTGGVYEQYF.

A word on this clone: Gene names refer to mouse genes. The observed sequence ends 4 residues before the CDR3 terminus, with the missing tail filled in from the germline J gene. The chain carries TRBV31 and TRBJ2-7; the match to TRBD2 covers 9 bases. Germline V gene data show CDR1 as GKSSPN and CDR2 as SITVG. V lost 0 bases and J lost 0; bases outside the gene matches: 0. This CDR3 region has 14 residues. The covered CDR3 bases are TGTGCCTGGAGTCTACTGGGGGGCTCCTAT. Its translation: CAWSLLGGSY. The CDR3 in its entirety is CAWSLLGGSYEQYF.

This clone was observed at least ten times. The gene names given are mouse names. The CDR3 sequence: CASSQWDWVYEQYF. Partial CDR3 DNA: TGTGCCAGCAGCCAATGGGACTGGGTTTAT. The rearrangement joins TRBV5 to TRBJ2-7, with 9 bases aligning to TRBD2. The CDR3 end lies 4 residues beyond the end of the read and is filled in from the germline J gene. In germline, CDR1 is LGHNA, CDR2 YNLKQL (reference sequence). The CDR3 is 14 residues long.

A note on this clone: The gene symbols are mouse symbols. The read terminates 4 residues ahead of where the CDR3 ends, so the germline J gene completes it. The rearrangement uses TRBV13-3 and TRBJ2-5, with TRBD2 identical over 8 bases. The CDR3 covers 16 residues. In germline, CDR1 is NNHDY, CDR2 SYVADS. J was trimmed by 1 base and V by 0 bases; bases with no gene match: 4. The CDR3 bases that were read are TGTGCCAGCAGTGATGCGGGGGGGCGCTACCAAGAC. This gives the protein CASSDAGGRYQD. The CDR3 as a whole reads CASSDAGGRYQDTQYF.

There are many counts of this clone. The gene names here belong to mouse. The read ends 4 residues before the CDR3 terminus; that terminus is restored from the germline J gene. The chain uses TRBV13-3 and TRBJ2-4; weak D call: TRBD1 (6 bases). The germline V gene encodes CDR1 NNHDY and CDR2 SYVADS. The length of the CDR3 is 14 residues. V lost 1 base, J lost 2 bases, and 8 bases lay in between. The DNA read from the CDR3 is TGTGCCAGCAGTGATTGGGACAATCAAAAC. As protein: CASSDWDNQN. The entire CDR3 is CASSDWDNQNTLYF.

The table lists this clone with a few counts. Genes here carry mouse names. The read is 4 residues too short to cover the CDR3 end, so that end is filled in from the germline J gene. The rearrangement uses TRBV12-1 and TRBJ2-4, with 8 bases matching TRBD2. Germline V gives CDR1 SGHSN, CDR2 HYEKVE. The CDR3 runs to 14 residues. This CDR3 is CASSLLWGENTLYF. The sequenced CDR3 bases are TGTGCCAGCTCTCTTCTCTGGGGGGAAAAC.

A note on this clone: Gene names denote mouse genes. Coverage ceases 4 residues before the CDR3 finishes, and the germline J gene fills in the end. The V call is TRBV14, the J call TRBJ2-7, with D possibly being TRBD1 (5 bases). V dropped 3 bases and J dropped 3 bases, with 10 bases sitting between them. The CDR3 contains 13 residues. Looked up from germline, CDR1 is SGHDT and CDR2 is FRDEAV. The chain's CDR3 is CASSSDRNYEQYF. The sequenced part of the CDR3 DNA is TGTGCCAGCAGTTCCGACAGAAACTAT.

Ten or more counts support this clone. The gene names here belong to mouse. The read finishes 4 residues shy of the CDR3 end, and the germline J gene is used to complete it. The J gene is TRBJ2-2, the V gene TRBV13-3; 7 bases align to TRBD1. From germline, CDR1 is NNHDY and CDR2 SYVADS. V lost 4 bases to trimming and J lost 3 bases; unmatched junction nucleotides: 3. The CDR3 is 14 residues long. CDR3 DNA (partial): TGTGCCAGCAGTACAGGGGTGGACACCGGG. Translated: CASSTGVDTG. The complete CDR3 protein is CASSTGVDTGQLYF.

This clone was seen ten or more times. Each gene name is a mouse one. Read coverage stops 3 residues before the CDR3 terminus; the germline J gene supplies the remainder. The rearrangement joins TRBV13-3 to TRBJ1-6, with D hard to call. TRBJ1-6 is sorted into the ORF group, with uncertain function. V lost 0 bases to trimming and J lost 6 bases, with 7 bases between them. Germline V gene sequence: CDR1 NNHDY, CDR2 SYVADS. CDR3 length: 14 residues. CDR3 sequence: CASSDATANSPLYF. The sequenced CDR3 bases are TGTGCCAGCAGTGATGCAACAGCTAATTCGCCC.

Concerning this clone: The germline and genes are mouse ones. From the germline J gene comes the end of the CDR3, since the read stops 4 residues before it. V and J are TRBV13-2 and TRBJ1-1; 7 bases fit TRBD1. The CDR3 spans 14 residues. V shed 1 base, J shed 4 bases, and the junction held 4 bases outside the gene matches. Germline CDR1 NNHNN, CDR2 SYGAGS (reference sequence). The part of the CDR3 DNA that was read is TGTGCCAGCGGTGATAGAACAGGGGCCACA. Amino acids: CASGDRTGAT. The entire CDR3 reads CASGDRTGATEVFF.

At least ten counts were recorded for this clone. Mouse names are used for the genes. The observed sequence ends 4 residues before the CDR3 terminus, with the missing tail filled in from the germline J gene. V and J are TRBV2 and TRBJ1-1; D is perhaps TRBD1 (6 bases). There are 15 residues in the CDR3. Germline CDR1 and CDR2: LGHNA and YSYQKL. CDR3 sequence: CASSQGWGGAREVFF. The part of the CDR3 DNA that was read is TGTGCCAGCAGCCAAGGGTGGGGGGGCGCGAGA.